The clone carrying this TCR beta chain showed up many times. The target antigen is unknown. This record comes from a study of breast tumors, draining lymph nodes, adjacent tissues. Per germline, CDR1 DFQATT and CDR2 SNEGSKA (reference sequence). Trimming took off 0 bases at V and 7 bases at J, with 12 bases between the two ends. The CDR3 has 13 residues. Points from the study as a whole: Tumor TCR diversity was below lymph nodes but above nontumor tissue.

Breast cancer patients provided tissue from their axillary draining lymph nodes. TCRdb analysed the multiplex PCR reads with MiXCR anew, one entry per CDR3 protein. Of 100,000 to 150,000 distinct CDR3 sequences listed, 20% to 25% are singletons. Source material: axillary lymph node tissue. The TCR originated in a female donor with breast cancer. Some clones in this sample may be carry-over from other donors' samples. The rearrangement uses TRBV20-1 and TRBJ1-2; D is perhaps TRBD1 (5 bases). Written as DNA, the CDR3 is TGCAGTGCTAGAGAGCTGGGGGATGGTGGCTACACCTTC. This sequence encodes CSARELGDGGYTF.